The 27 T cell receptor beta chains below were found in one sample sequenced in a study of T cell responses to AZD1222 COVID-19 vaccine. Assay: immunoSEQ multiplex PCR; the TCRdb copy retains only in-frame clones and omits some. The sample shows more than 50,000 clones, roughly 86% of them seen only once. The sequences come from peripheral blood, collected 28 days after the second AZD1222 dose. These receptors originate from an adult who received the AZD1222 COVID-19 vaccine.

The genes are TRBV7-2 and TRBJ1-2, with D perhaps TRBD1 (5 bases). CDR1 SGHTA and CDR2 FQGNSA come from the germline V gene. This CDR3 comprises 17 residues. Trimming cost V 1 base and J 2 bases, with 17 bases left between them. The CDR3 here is CASSLVSAGSYNYGYTF. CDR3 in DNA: TGTGCCAGCAGCTTAGTTTCGGCAGGGAGTTACAACTATGGCTACACCTTC.

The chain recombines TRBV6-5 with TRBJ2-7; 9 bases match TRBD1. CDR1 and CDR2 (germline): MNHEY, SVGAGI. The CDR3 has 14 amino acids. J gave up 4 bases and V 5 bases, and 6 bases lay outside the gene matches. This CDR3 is CASSPGGQGYEQYF. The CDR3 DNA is TGTGCCAGCAGTCCCGGGGGACAGGGATACGAGCAGTACTTC.

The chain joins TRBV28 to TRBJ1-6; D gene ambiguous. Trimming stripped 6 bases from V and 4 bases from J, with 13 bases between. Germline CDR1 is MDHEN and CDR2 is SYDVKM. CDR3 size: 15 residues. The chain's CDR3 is CASRNGPNYNSPLHF. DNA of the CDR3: TGTGCCAGCAGGAATGGACCTAATTATAATTCACCCCTCCACTTT.

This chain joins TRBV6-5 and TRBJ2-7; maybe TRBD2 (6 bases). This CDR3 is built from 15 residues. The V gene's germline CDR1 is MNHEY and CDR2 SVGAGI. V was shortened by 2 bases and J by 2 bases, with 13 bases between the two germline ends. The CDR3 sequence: CASSYRAAGTYEQYF. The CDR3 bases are TGTGCCAGCAGTTACAGAGCGGCGGGGACCTACGAGCAGTACTTC.

The CDR3 nucleotides are TGTGCCAGCAGTGAAATCGGGACAGGGTTCTACGAGCAGTACTTC. Its protein product is CASSEIGTGFYEQYF. This chain links TRBV6-1 with TRBJ2-7; TRBD1 agrees at 9 bases. This CDR3 is 15 amino acids long. From germline, CDR1 is MNHNS and CDR2 SASEGT. The V gene end was trimmed by 2 bases and the J gene end by 3 bases; junction bases not matched to a gene: 5.

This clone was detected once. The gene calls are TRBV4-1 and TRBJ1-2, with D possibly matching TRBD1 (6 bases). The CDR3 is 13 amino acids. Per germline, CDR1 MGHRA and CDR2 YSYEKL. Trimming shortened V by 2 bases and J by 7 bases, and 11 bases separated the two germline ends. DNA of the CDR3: TGCGCCAGCAGCCAAACGGGGGGCAGTGGCTACACCTTC. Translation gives CASSQTGGSGYTF.

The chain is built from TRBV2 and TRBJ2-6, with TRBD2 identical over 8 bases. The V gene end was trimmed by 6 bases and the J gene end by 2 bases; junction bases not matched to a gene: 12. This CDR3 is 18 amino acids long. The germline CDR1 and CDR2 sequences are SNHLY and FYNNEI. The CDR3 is CASRIQGSGKAGANVLTF. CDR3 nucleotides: TGTGCCAGCAGAATACAGGGTAGCGGGAAGGCTGGGGCCAACGTCCTGACTTTC. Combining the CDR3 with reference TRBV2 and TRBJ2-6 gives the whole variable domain EPEVTQTPSHQVTQMGQEVILRCVPISNHLYFYWYRQILGQKVEFLVSFYNNEISEKSEIFDDQFSVERPDGSNFTLKIRSTKLEDSAMYFCASRIQGSGKAGANVLTFGAGSRLTVL.

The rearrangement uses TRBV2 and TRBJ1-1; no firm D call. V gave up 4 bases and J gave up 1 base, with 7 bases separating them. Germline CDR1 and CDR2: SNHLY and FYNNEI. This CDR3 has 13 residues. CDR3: CASSVEGNTEAFF. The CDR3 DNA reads TGTGCCAGCAGTGTCGAGGGGAACACTGAAGCTTTCTTT.

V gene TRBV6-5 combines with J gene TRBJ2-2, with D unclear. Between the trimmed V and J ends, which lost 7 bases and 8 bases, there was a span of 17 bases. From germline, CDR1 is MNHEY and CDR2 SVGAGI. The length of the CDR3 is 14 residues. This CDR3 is CASNRDLRSGELFF. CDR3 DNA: TGTGCCAGCAACCGTGACCTTAGGTCTGGGGAGCTGTTTTTT.

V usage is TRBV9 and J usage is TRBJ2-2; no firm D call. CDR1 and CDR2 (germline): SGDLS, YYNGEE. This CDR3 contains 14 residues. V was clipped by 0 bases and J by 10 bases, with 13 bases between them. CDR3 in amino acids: CASSVETRRTELFF. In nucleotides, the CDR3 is TGTGCCAGCAGCGTAGAAACCAGAAGAACGGAGCTGTTTTTT.

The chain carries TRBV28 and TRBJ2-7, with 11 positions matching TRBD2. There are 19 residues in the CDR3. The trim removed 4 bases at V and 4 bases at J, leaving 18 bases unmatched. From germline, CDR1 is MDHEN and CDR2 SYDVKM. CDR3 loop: CASSSRTVRASGRPYEQYF. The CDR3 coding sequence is TGTGCCAGCAGTTCTCGGACAGTTCGGGCTAGCGGGAGGCCATACGAGCAGTACTTC. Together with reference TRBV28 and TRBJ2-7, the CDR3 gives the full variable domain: DVKVTQSSRYLVKRTGEKVFLECVQDMDHENMFWYRQDPGLGLRLIYFSYDVKMKEKGDIPEGYSVSREKKERFSLILESASTNQTSMYLCASSSRTVRASGRPYEQYFGPGTRLTVT.

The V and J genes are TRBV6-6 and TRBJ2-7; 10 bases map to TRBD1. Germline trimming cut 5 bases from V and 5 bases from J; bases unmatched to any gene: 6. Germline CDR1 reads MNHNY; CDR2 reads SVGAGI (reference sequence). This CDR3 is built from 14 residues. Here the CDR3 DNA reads TGTGCCAGCAGTCCCTGGACAGGGGGTGACGAGCAGTACTTC. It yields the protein CASSPWTGGDEQYF.

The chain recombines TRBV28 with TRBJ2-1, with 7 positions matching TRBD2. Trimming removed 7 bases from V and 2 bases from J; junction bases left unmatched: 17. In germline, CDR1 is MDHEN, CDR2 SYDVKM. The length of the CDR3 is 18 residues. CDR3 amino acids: CASTSFGGSTSAYNEQFF. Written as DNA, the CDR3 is TGTGCCAGCACATCCTTCGGGGGGTCTACTAGCGCCTACAATGAGCAGTTCTTC.

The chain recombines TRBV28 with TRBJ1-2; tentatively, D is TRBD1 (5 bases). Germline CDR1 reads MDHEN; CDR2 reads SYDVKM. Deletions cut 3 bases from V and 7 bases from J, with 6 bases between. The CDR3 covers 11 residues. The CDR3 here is CASSFGAGYTF. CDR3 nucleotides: TGTGCCAGCAGTTTCGGGGCTGGCTACACCTTC.

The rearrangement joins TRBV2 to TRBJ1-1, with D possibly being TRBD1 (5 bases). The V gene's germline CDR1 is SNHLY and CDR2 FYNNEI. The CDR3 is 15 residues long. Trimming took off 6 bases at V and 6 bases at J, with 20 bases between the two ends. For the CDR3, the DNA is TGTGCCAGCAGCAACCCCCGGGGCGCCATTTCTGAAGCTTTCTTT. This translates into CASSNPRGAISEAFF.

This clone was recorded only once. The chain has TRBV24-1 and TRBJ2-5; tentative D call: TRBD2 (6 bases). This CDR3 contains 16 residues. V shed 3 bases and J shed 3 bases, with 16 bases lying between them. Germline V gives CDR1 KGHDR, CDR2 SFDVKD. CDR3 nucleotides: TGTGCCACCAGTGATACAGACGGGAGTCGGGAAGAGACCCAGTACTTC. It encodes CATSDTDGSREETQYF.

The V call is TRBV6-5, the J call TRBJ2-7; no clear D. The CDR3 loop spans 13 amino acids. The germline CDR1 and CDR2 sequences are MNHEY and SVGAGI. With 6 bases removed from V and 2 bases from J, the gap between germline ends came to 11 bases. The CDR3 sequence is CASRDIAAYEQYF. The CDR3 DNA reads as TGTGCCAGCAGAGACATAGCCGCCTACGAGCAGTACTTC.

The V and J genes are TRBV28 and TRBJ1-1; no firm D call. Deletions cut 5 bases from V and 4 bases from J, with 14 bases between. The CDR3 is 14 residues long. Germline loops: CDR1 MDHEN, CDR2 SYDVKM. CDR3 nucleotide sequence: TGTGCCAGCAGTCCCTCCCCCCGGGGCACTGAAGCTTTCTTT. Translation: CASSPSPRGTEAFF.

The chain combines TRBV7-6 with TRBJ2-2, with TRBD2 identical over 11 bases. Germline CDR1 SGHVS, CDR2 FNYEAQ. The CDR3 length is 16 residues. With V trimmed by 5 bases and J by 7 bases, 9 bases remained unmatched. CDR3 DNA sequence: TGTGCCAGCAGCCGTACTAGCGGGAGTTTTATCGGGGAGCTGTTTTTT. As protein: CASSRTSGSFIGELFF.

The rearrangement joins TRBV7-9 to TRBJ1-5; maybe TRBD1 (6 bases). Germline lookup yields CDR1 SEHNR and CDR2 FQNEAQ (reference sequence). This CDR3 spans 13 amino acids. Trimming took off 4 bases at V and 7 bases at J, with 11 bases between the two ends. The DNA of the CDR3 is TGTGCCAGCAGCTCCATGGGGGGCCAGCCCCAGCATTTT. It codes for CASSSMGGQPQHF. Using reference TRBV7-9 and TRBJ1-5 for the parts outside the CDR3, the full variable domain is DTGVSQNPRHKITKRGQNVTFRCDPISEHNRLYWYRQTLGQGPEFLTYFQNEAQLEKSRLLSDRFSAERPKGSFSTLEIQRTEQGDSAMYLCASSSMGGQPQHFGDGTRLSIL.

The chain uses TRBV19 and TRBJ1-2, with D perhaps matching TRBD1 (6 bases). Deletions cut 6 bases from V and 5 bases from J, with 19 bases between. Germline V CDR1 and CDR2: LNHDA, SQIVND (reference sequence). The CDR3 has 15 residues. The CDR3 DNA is TGTGCCAGTAGCCACGCAGGGGAGGGAGGATATGGCTACACCTTC. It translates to CASSHAGEGGYGYTF.

CDR3 in amino acids: CASSSTSGSSYNEQFF. The CDR3 DNA follows: TGTGCCAGCAGCTCGACTAGCGGGAGCTCCTACAATGAGCAGTTCTTC. This chain uses TRBV7-9 with TRBJ2-1, with TRBD2 matching over 12 bases. The CDR3 spans 16 residues. Trimming at V came to 4 bases and at J to 0 bases, leaving 1 base not matched to a gene. CDR1 and CDR2 from the germline V gene are SEHNR and FQNEAQ (reference sequence).

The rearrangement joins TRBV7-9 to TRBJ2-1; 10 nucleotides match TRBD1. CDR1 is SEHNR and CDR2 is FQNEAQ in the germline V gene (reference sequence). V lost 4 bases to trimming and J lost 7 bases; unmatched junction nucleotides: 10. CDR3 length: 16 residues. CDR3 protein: CASSSSGTGADNEQFF. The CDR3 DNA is TGTGCCAGCAGCTCCTCCGGGACAGGGGCGGATAATGAGCAGTTCTTC.

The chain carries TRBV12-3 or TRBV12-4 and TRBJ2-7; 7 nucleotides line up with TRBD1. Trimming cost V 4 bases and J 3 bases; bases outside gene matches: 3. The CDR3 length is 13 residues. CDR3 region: CASSSGQVYEQYF. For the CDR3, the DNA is TGTGCCAGCAGTTCCGGACAGGTCTACGAGCAGTACTTC.

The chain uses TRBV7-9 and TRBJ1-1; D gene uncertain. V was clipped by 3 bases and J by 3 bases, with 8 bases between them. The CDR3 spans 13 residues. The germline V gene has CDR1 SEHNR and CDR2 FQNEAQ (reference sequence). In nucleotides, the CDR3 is TGTGCCAGCAGCTTCTCGGCGTACACTGAAGCTTTCTTT. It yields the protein CASSFSAYTEAFF.

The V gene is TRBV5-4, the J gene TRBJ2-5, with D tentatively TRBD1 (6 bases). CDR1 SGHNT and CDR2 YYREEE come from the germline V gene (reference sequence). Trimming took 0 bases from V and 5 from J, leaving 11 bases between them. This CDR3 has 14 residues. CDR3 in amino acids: CASSLGPGEETQYF. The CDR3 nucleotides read TGTGCCAGCAGCTTGGGGCCAGGGGAGGAGACCCAGTACTTC.

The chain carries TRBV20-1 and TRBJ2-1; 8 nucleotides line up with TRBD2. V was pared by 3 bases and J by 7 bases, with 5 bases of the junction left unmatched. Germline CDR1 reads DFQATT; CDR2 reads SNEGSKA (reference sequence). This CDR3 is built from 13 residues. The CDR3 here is CSASWVAGNEQFF. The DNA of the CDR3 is TGCAGTGCTAGTTGGGTAGCGGGGAATGAGCAGTTCTTC.